The sample holds many counts of the clone carrying this T cell receptor (beta chain). The antigen remains unidentified. The sample is drawn from a study of T cells after posttransplantation cyclophosphamide. Overall study findings and caveats: Donor-recipient repertoire similarity was low at 1-2 months, rising over year one.

This CDR3 comprises 14 residues. Per germline, CDR1 LNHDA and CDR2 SQIVND (reference sequence). V shed 5 bases and J 0 bases; nucleotides not matched to a gene: 3. Clones were read by immunoSEQ multiplex PCR, and TCRdb kept only the in-frame ones, dropping some. Altogether 35,000 to 55,000 clones were found in the sample, and no singletons occur. The sequencing input was PBMCs. This sequence joins TRBV19 and TRBJ1-1; TRBD1 matches at 7 bases. This receptor was identified in a middle-aged man in good health, CMV-negative, and a related stem cell transplant donor. The CDR3 loop is CASSLTGVNTEAFF. DNA of the CDR3: TGTGCCAGTAGTCTCACAGGGGTGAACACTGAAGCTTTCTTT.